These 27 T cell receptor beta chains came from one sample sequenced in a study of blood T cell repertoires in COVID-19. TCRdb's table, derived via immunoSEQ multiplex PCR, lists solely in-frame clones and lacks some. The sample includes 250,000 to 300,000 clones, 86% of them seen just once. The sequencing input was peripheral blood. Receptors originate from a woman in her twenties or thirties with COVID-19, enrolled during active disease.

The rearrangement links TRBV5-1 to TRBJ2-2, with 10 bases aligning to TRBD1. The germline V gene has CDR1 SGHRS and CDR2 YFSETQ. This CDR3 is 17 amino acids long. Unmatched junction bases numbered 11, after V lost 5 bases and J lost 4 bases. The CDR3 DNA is TGCGCCAGCAGACCCCGCCCGGGACAGGGGCGCACCGGGGAGCTGTTTTTT. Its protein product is CASRPRPGQGRTGELFF.

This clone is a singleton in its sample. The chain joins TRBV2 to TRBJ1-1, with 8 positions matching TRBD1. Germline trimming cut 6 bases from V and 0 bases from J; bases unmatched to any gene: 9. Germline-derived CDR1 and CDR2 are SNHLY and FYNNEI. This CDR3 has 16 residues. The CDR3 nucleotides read TGTGCCAGCAGGGCCTACCCGGACAGGGTGAACACTGAAGCTTTCTTT. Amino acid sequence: CASRAYPDRVNTEAFF.

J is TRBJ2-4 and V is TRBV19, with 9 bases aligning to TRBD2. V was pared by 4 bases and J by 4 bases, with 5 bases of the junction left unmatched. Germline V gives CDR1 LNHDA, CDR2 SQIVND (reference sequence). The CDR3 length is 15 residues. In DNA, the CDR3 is TGTGCCAGTAGTACCCGAGCGGGGGGAAAAAACATTCAGTACTTC. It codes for CASSTRAGGKNIQYF.

CDR3 nucleotides: TGTGCCATCAGTGATCCGCCCCGAGCGGGGGGCACCAAAAACATTCAGTACTTC. Its translation is CAISDPPRAGGTKNIQYF. The chain recombines TRBV10-3 with TRBJ2-4; 9 bases are shared with TRBD2. The CDR3 is 18 amino acids. V trimming: 3 bases; J trimming: 2 bases; junction bases outside the gene matches: 11. From germline, CDR1 is ENHRY and CDR2 SYGVKD.

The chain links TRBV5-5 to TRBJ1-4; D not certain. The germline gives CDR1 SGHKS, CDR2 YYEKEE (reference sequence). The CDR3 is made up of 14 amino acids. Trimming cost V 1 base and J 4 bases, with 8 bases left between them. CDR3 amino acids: CASSLLALNEKLFF. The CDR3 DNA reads TGTGCCAGCAGCTTGTTGGCCCTTAATGAAAAACTGTTTTTT.

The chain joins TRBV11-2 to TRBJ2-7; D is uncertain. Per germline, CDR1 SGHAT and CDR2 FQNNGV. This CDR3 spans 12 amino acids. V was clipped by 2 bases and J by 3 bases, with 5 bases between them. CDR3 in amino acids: CASSLPHYEQYF. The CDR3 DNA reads TGTGCCAGCAGCTTACCACACTACGAGCAGTACTTC.

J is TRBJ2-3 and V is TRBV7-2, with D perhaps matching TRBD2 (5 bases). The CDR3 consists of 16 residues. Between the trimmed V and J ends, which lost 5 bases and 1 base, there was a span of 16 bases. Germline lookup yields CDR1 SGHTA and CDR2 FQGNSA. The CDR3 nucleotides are TGTGCCAGCAGCCCGATGAGCGTACTAGGCACAGATACGCAGTATTTT. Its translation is CASSPMSVLGTDTQYF.

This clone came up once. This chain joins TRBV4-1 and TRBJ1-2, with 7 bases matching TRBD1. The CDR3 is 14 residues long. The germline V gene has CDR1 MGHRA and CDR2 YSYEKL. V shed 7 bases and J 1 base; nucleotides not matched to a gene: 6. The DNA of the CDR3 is TGCGCCAGCACCCCGGGACAGCTTAACTATGGCTACACCTTC. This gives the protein CASTPGQLNYGYTF.

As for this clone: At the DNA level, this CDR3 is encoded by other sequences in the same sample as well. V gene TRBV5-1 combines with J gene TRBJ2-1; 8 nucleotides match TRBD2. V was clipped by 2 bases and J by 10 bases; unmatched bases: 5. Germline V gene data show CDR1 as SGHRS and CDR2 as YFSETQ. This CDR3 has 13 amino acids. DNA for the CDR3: TGCGCCAGCAGCTTAGGCGGGGGGTACGAGCAGTTCTTC. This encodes CASSLGGGYEQFF. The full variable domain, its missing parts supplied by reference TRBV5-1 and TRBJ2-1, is KAGVTQTPRYLIKTRGQQVTLSCSPISGHRSVSWYQQTPGQGLQFLFEYFSETQRNKGNFPGRFSGRQFSNSRSEMNVSTLELGDSALYLCASSLGGGYEQFFGPGTRLTVL.

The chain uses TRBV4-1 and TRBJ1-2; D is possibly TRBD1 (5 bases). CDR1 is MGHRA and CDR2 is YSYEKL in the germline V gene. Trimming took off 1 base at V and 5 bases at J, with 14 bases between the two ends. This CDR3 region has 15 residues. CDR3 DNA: TGCGCCAGCAGCCAAGTCGGGGGGACGAAATATGGCTACACCTTC. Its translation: CASSQVGGTKYGYTF.

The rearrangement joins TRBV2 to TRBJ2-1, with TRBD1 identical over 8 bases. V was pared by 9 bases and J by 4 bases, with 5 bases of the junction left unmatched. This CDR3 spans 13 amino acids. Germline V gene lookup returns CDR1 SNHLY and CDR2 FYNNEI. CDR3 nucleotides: TGTGCCAGGGGGACAGGCCTTTACAATGAGCAGTTCTTC. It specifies CARGTGLYNEQFF.

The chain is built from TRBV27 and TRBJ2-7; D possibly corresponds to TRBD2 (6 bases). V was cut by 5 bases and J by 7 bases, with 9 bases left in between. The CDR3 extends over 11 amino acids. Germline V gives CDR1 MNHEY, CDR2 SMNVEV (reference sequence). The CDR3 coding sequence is TGTGCCAGCAGTCCCGGGACTGAGCAGTACTTC. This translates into CASSPGTEQYF.

CDR3 in amino acids: CASSFSGYYGYTF. CDR3 DNA: TGTGCCAGCAGCTTTTCAGGATACTATGGCTACACCTTC. V is TRBV7-9 and J is TRBJ1-2, with no clear D. Trimming took 3 bases from V and 3 from J, leaving 8 bases between them. The CDR3 is made up of 13 amino acids. CDR1 and CDR2 (germline): SEHNR, FQNEAQ (reference sequence).

In DNA, the CDR3 is TGCAGCGTTGAAAATGGTGAGGGAAGCTATGGCTACACCTTC. Translating it yields CSVENGEGSYGYTF. The V gene is TRBV29-1, the J gene TRBJ1-2; D not resolved. V was pared by 2 bases and J by 4 bases, with 14 bases between. Germline CDR1 and CDR2: SQVTM and ANQGSEA. The CDR3 has 14 residues.

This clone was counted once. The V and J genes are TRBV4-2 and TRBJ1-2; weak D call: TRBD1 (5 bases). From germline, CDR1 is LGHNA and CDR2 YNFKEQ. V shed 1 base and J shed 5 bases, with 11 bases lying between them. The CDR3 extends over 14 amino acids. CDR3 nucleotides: TGTGCCAGCAGCCAAGGATCTCAGGGATATGGCTACACCTTC. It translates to CASSQGSQGYGYTF.

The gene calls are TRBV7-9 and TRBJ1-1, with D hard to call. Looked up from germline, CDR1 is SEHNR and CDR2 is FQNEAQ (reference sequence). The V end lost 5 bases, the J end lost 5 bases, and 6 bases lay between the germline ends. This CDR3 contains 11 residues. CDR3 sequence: CASSLFTEAFF. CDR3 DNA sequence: TGTGCCAGCAGCCTCTTTACTGAAGCTTTCTTT.

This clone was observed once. The CDR3 DNA follows: TGTGCCAGCAGCTTAGTTATGAGCTATGGCTACACCTTC. This translates into CASSLVMSYGYTF. The chain links TRBV7-9 to TRBJ1-2; D ambiguous. Germline V gene lookup returns CDR1 SEHNR and CDR2 FQNEAQ (reference sequence). This CDR3 is 13 amino acids long. The ends were cut back, 1 base at V and 4 bases at J, with 7 bases in the middle. Based on the CDR3 plus reference TRBV7-9 and TRBJ1-2, the full variable domain is DTGVSQNPRHKITKRGQNVTFRCDPISEHNRLYWYRQTLGQGPEFLTYFQNEAQLEKSRLLSDRFSAERPKGSFSTLEIQRTEQGDSAMYLCASSLVMSYGYTFGSGTRLTVV.

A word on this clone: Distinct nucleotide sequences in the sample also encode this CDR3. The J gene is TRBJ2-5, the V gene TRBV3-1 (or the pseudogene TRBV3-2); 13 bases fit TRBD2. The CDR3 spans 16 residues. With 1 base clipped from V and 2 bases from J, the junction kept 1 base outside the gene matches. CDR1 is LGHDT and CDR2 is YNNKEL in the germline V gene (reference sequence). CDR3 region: CASSQGLAGGQETQYF. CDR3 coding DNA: TGTGCCAGCAGCCAAGGACTAGCGGGGGGACAAGAGACCCAGTACTTC.

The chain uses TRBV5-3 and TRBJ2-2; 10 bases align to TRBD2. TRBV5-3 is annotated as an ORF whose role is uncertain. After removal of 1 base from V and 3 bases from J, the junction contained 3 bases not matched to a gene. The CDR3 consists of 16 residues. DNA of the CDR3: TGTGCCAGAAGCTTGAAGCGGGGGGGCCACACCGGGGAGCTGTTTTTT. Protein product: CARSLKRGGHTGELFF.

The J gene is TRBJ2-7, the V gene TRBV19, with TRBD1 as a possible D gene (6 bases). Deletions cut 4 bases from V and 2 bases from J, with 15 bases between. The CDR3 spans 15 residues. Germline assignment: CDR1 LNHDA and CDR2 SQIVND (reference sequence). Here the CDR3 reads CASSRTGQITYEQYF. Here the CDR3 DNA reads TGTGCCAGTAGTAGAACCGGACAGATTACCTACGAGCAGTACTTC.

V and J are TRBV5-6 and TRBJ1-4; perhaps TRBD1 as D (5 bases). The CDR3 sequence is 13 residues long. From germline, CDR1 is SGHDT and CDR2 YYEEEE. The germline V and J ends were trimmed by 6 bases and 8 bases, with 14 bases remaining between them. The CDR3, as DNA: TGTGCCAGCAACCTTCGGGGGTCCGAAAAACTGTTTTTT. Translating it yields CASNLRGSEKLFF.

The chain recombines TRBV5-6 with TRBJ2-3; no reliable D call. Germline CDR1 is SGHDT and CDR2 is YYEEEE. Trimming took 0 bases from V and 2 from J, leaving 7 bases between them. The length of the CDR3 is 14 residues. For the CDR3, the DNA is TGTGCCAGCAGCTTGGGGGCAGCCACAGATACGCAGTATTTT. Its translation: CASSLGAATDTQYF.

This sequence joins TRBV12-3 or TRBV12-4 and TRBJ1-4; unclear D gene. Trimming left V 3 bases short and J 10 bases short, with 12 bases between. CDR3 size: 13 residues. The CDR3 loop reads CASSFRAGGKLFF. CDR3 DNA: TGTGCCAGCAGTTTCCGTGCGGGAGGAAAACTGTTTTTT.

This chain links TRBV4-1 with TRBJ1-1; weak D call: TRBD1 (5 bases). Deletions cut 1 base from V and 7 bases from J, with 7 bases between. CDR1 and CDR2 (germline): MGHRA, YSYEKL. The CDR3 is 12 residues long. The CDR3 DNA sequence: TGCGCCAGCAGCCAAGGGCAGGGTGAAGCTTTCTTT. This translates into CASSQGQGEAFF.

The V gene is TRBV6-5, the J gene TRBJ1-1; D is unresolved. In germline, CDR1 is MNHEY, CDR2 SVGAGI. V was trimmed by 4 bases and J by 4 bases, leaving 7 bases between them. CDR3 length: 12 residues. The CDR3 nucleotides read TGTGCCAGCAGTTTAGAGGCCACTGAAGCTTTCTTT. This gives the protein CASSLEATEAFF.

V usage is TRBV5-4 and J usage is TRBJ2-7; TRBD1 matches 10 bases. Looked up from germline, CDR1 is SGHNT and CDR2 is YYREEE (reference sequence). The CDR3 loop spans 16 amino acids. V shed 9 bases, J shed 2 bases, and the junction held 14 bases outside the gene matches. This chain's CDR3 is CANSFTGTGVPYEQYF. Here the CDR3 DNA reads TGTGCCAACAGTTTTACCGGGACAGGGGTCCCCTACGAGCAGTACTTC. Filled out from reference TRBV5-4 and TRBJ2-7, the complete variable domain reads ETGVTQSPTHLIKTRGQQVTLRCSSQSGHNTVSWYQQALGQGPQFIFQYYREEENGRGNFPPRFSGLQFPNYSSELNVNALELDDSALYLCANSFTGTGVPYEQYFGPGTRLTVT.

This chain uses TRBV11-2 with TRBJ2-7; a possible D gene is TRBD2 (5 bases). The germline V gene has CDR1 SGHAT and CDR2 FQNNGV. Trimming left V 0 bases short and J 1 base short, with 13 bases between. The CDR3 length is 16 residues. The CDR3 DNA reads TGTGCCAGCAGCTTAGATGCCCGGGGTTGGTCCTACGAGCAGTACTTC. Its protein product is CASSLDARGWSYEQYF.